Each of the 2 T cell receptor beta chains below was sequenced from the same sample in a study of CD8 T cells in Susac syndrome. About 0.5 to 1 ug RNA was reverse transcribed with random hexamers. TCRdb analysed the immunoSEQ multiplex PCR reads with MiXCR anew, one entry per CDR3 protein. This sample has approximately 300,000 distinct CDR3 sequences, with about 91% found just once. Material: CD8+ T cells from PBMCs. Receptors were obtained from a human donor with multiple sclerosis.

The DNA of the CDR3 is TGTGCCAGCAGTGAAATCGAAGGGGGTCATGACCTTGGTGGGGCCAACGTCCTGACTTTC. This translates into CASSEIEGGHDLGGANVLTF. The genes are TRBV2 and TRBJ2-6; tentatively, D is TRBD1 (6 bases). Germline CDR1 and CDR2: SNHLY and FYNNEI. The CDR3 has 20 residues. Trimming took off 2 bases at V and 3 bases at J, with 23 bases between the two ends.

The V call is TRBV19, the J call TRBJ2-3; 9 bases fit TRBD2. V trimming: 6 bases; J trimming: 2 bases; junction bases outside the gene matches: 15. Germline CDR1 is LNHDA and CDR2 is SQIVND (reference sequence). The CDR3 length is 18 residues. The CDR3 DNA sequence: TGTGCCAGTAGCCTCGGGCCACACCTAGCGGGGCTCACAGATACGCAGTATTTT. Its translation: CASSLGPHLAGLTDTQYF.